These 17 T cell receptor beta chains came from one sample sequenced in a study of T cell responses to AZD1222 COVID-19 vaccine. Some clones are missing from TCRdb's copy, which holds only in-frame ones; the method was immunoSEQ multiplex PCR. The sample includes around 100,000 clones, around 87% of them seen just once. This specimen consisted of peripheral blood, obtained on day 0 of MenACWY control vaccination. These receptors all come from an adult in good health.

This sequence joins TRBV20-1 and TRBJ1-2, with D possibly being TRBD1 (6 bases). V lost 3 bases and J lost 3, with 8 bases in between. The CDR3 is 12 residues long. Germline CDR1 and CDR2: DFQATT and SNEGSKA (reference sequence). As DNA, the CDR3 is TGCAGTGCTAGTTCAGGGGACTATGGCTACACCTTC. This translates into CSASSGDYGYTF.

The rearrangement links TRBV6-5 to TRBJ1-1, with D possibly being TRBD1 (5 bases). Germline CDR1 MNHEY, CDR2 SVGAGI. This CDR3 contains 14 residues. Trimming shortened V by 2 bases and J by 6 bases, and 13 bases separated the two germline ends. The CDR3 sequence is CASSYGGGRAEAFF. The CDR3 nucleotides read TGTGCCAGCAGTTACGGGGGTGGGCGCGCTGAAGCTTTCTTT.

This rearrangement joins TRBV28 to TRBJ2-5; 8 positions agree with TRBD2. This CDR3 comprises 17 residues. Germline V CDR1 and CDR2: MDHEN, SYDVKM. Trimming took 4 bases from V and 2 from J; bases not matched to a gene: 12. CDR3: CASSSWSGGDGQETQYF. The DNA for the CDR3 is TGTGCCAGCAGTTCTTGGTCGGGGGGGGATGGGCAAGAGACCCAGTACTTC.

The chain is built from TRBV6-6 and TRBJ2-7; the D gene is possibly TRBD2 (6 bases). Trimming shortened V by 8 bases and J by 2 bases, and 13 bases separated the two germline ends. The CDR3 spans 13 residues. The germline gives CDR1 MNHNY, CDR2 SVGAGI (reference sequence). Here the CDR3 reads CASAGPTPYEQYF. In DNA form, the CDR3 reads TGTGCCAGCGCGGGACCAACCCCCTACGAGCAGTACTTC.

As DNA, the CDR3 is TGTGCCAGCAGCCCCCGGGAATCCTACGAGCAGTACTTC. Residues: CASSPRESYEQYF. This chain connects TRBV7-2 to TRBJ2-7, with a weak D call TRBD2 (5 bases). This CDR3 contains 13 residues. V was shortened by 5 bases and J by 1 base, with 9 bases between the two germline ends. Per germline, CDR1 SGHTA and CDR2 FQGNSA.

The V and J genes are TRBV9 and TRBJ1-2; unclear D gene. V lost 0 bases, J lost 4 bases, and 1 base lay in between. The germline CDR1 and CDR2 sequences are SGDLS and YYNGEE. CDR3 size: 11 residues. This CDR3 is CASSVGYGYTF. The CDR3 region has the DNA TGTGCCAGCAGCGTAGGCTATGGCTACACCTTC.

V gene TRBV28 combines with J gene TRBJ1-2; 7 bases agree with TRBD1. CDR1 is MDHEN, CDR2 SYDVKM, per germline. This CDR3 region has 12 residues. Trimming at V came to 7 bases and at J to 5 bases, leaving 4 bases not matched to a gene. CDR3 in amino acids: CASMRQGYGYTF. DNA for the CDR3: TGTGCCAGCATGAGACAGGGATATGGCTACACCTTC.

The chain is built from TRBV5-1 and TRBJ1-1; D is possibly TRBD1 (6 bases). The germline V gene has CDR1 SGHRS and CDR2 YFSETQ. The CDR3 length is 14 residues. Deletions cut 4 bases from V and 1 base from J, with 11 bases between. CDR3 DNA sequence: TGCGCCAGCAGCACGACGACAGGGAACACTGAAGCTTTCTTT. This gives the protein CASSTTTGNTEAFF.

The J gene is TRBJ2-7, the V gene TRBV5-1; possibly TRBD2 for D (6 bases). Trimming took off 4 bases at V and 3 bases at J, with 14 bases between the two ends. CDR1 and CDR2 (germline): SGHRS, YFSETQ. The CDR3 length is 14 residues. CDR3 region: CASSLSPGDYEQYF. The CDR3 DNA sequence: TGCGCCAGCAGCCTATCGCCGGGGGACTACGAGCAGTACTTC.

V and J are TRBV10-3 and TRBJ1-2, with D perhaps matching TRBD1 (5 bases). The CDR3 has 13 residues. Between the trimmed V and J ends, which lost 7 bases and 4 bases, there was a span of 13 bases. Germline values: CDR1 ENHRY, CDR2 SYGVKD. This CDR3 reads CAITRQLSYGYTF. The DNA of the CDR3 is TGTGCCATCACCCGACAGTTGAGCTATGGCTACACCTTC.

The J gene is TRBJ2-7, the V gene TRBV3-1 (or the pseudogene TRBV3-2); no reliable D call. This CDR3 has 15 amino acids. With 3 bases removed from V and 3 bases from J, the gap between germline ends came to 15 bases. CDR1 LGHDT and CDR2 YNNKEL come from the germline V gene (reference sequence). CDR3 coding DNA: TGTGCCAGCAGCCAGATGACGCCTCTATACTACGAGCAGTACTTC. It yields the protein CASSQMTPLYYEQYF.

The CDR3, as DNA: TGTGCCAGCAGTTCGGCAGTTCCAGGGTCCTACAATGAGCAGTTCTTC. Translating gives CASSSAVPGSYNEQFF. This sequence joins TRBV28 and TRBJ2-1, with a possible D match to TRBD1 (5 bases). The CDR3 extends over 16 amino acids. Trimming removed 4 bases from V and 1 base from J, with 14 bases in between. Germline V lookup: CDR1 MDHEN, CDR2 SYDVKM.

This rearrangement joins TRBV27 to TRBJ2-2; either TRBD1 or TRBD2 may supply D (6 bases each). Trimming removed 5 bases at V and 8 bases at J, with 24 bases between. The CDR3 has 17 residues. Germline-derived CDR1 and CDR2 are MNHEY and SMNVEV (reference sequence). CDR3 amino acids: CASSKGLGQTGWGELFF. CDR3 nucleotide sequence: TGTGCCAGCAGTAAGGGACTCGGACAGACCGGGTGGGGGGAGCTGTTTTTT.

The chain joins TRBV5-1 to TRBJ2-1, with 14 bases that match TRBD2. Germline values: CDR1 SGHRS, CDR2 YFSETQ. Trimming cost V 4 bases and J 6 bases; bases outside gene matches: 12. The CDR3 runs 18 residues. This CDR3 reads CASSPVIATSGRGNEQFF. The CDR3 DNA follows: TGCGCCAGCAGCCCGGTCATTGCGACTAGCGGGAGGGGCAATGAGCAGTTCTTC.

The V call is TRBV28, the J call TRBJ2-2, with D unresolved. Germline V CDR1 and CDR2: MDHEN, SYDVKM. Trimming removed 4 bases from V and 4 bases from J, with 16 bases in between. CDR3 size: 16 residues. Here the CDR3 DNA reads TGTGCCAGCAGTTCGTTAGGCGCCGATTTCACCGGGGAGCTGTTTTTT. It translates to CASSSLGADFTGELFF.

The chain combines TRBV9 with TRBJ2-5; possibly TRBD2 for D (5 bases). The germline V gene has CDR1 SGDLS and CDR2 YYNGEE. There are 14 residues in the CDR3. Deletions cut 3 bases from V and 5 bases from J, with 14 bases between. Written as DNA, the CDR3 is TGTGCCAGCAGCGCCACCCCTTCGGGGGAGACCCAGTACTTC. It is translated as CASSATPSGETQYF.

This rearrangement joins TRBV25-1 to TRBJ2-7; TRBD1 might be the D (7 bases). The CDR3 spans 16 residues. V shed 6 bases and J shed 0 bases, with 18 bases lying between them. CDR1 is MGHDK and CDR2 is SYGVNS in the germline V gene. The CDR3 region has the DNA TGTGCCAGCAGCGACCTCAGGAGGGGGCTCTCCTACGAGCAGTACTTC. The encoded protein is CASSDLRRGLSYEQYF.